The next 15 T cell receptor beta chains were all read from a single sample in a study of T cell clones after liver transplantation. Produced via immunoSEQ multiplex PCR; TCRdb's table is partial and in-frame only. The sample records over 55,000 clones, around two thirds being singletons. The sequenced sample was CD4+ T cells from blood, obtained at the approximately 15-month timepoint. These receptors came from a human patient who received a liver transplant. Some of the T cells might come from the graft donor.

The chain couples TRBV19 to TRBJ1-3; D not resolved. The CDR3 has 15 residues. Deletions cut 7 bases from V and 0 bases from J, with 13 bases between. Germline loops: CDR1 LNHDA, CDR2 SQIVND (reference sequence). In DNA form, the CDR3 reads TGTGCCAGTATCCCCTCGGTGAGCTCTGGAAACACCATATATTTT. It yields the protein CASIPSVSSGNTIYF.

This clone has more than one count but fewer than ten. This chain links TRBV21-1 with TRBJ2-7; TRBD2, the table's D call, was not compared with the DNA. TRBV21-1 is a known pseudogene. The CDR3 loop spans 14 amino acids. CDR3 nucleotide sequence: TGTGCCAGCAGCAATTCCCAGCGGACCTACGAGCAGTACGTC. This translates into CASSNSQRTYEQYV.

The chain combines TRBV6-1 with TRBJ2-3; D call uncertain. CDR1 is MNHNS and CDR2 is SASEGT in the germline V gene. This CDR3 comprises 12 residues. Trimming cost V 6 bases and J 0 bases, with 4 bases left between them. The CDR3 protein is CASSASTDTQYF. In DNA form, the CDR3 reads TGTGCCAGCAGCGCCAGCACAGATACGCAGTATTTT.

The V call is TRBV5-4, the J call TRBJ2-3; D gene unclear. Trimming removed 7 bases from V and 7 bases from J, with 19 bases in between. CDR1 and CDR2 from the germline V gene are SGHNT and YYREEE (reference sequence). The CDR3 contains 14 residues. For the CDR3, the DNA is TGTGCCAGCGGGAAGGTCGTTGAACCGAATACGCAGTATTTT. Protein product: CASGKVVEPNTQYF.

The chain has TRBV6-5 and TRBJ2-7; possible D gene TRBD2, 6 bases. The ends were cut back, 9 bases at V and 0 bases at J, with 18 bases in the middle. The CDR3 spans 15 residues. Germline V lookup: CDR1 MNHEY, CDR2 SVGAGI. The CDR3 DNA sequence: TGTGCCAGTGGGACTGGACAAGACATCTCCTACGAGCAGTACGTC. The encoded protein is CASGTGQDISYEQYV.

The chain uses TRBV5-1 and TRBJ1-4; 8 bases are shared with TRBD1. V was clipped by 0 bases and J by 7 bases; unmatched bases: 11. Germline V lookup: CDR1 SGHRS, CDR2 YFSETQ. This CDR3 comprises 17 residues. The CDR3 loop reads CASSLGGQGGRSEKLFF. The CDR3 coding sequence is TGCGCCAGCAGCTTGGGAGGACAGGGAGGCAGGAGTGAAAAACTGTTTTTT.

The CDR3 nucleotides are TGTGCCAGCAGCTTAGGACTAGGACAGGGAAATAATTCACCCCTCCACTTT. Encoded protein: CASSLGLGQGNNSPLHF. This chain connects TRBV7-8 to TRBJ1-6, with 8 positions matching TRBD1. Germline V gene data show CDR1 as SGHVS and CDR2 as FQNEAQ. CDR3 length: 17 residues. The trim removed 1 base at V and 5 bases at J, leaving 7 bases unmatched.

V and J are TRBV6-4 and TRBJ2-3, with unresolved D. The V and J ends lost 0 bases and 0 bases respectively, with 7 bases between them. This CDR3 spans 15 amino acids. Germline lookup yields CDR1 MRHNA and CDR2 SNTAGT. The CDR3 sequence: CASSDSVRSTDTQYF. CDR3 sequence (DNA): TGTGCCAGCAGTGACTCGGTCAGAAGCACAGATACGCAGTATTTT.

The chain joins TRBV9 to TRBJ2-3; 7 bases are a match to TRBD2. The CDR3 sequence is 17 residues long. The V segment lost 4 bases and the J segment 2 bases; nucleotides outside the gene matches: 13. The germline V gene has CDR1 SGDLS and CDR2 YYNGEE. CDR3 protein: CASSRGLGATFTDTQYF. The CDR3 DNA is TGTGCCAGCAGCCGAGGACTAGGGGCCACTTTCACAGATACGCAGTATTTT.

The V and J genes are TRBV7-2 and TRBJ1-3; D ambiguous. Germline V gives CDR1 SGHTA, CDR2 FQGNSA. V lost 6 bases, J lost 4 bases, and 10 bases lay in between. The CDR3 runs to 13 residues. The CDR3 protein is CASSTLPGNTIYF. CDR3 nucleotides: TGTGCCAGCAGTACACTACCCGGAAACACCATATATTTT.

This chain uses TRBV23-1 with TRBJ2-2; 10 nucleotides line up with TRBD2. TRBV23-1 is treated as an ORF (open reading frame) with a function not yet certain. After removal of 0 bases from V and 6 bases from J, the junction contained 7 bases not matched to a gene. The length of the CDR3 is 17 residues. The CDR3 DNA reads TGCGCCAGCAGTCAATCGGGGGTAGCGGGGGGACCCGGGGAGCTGTTTTTT. Translation: CASSQSGVAGGPGELFF.

The chain combines TRBV19 with TRBJ2-1; 7 nucleotides match TRBD2. J lost 9 bases, V lost 3 bases, and 2 bases had no gene match. Germline V gives CDR1 LNHDA, CDR2 SQIVND (reference sequence). The CDR3 has 12 amino acids. CDR3 in DNA: TGTGCCAGTAGTATCGGCGGGAGTGAGCAGTTCTTC. It specifies CASSIGGSEQFF.

This clone has just a few counts. The chain joins TRBV6-1 to TRBJ1-4; no clear D. Trimming removed 7 bases from V and 6 bases from J, with 6 bases in between. The germline CDR1 and CDR2 sequences are MNHNS and SASEGT. The CDR3 runs to 11 residues. Here the CDR3 DNA reads TGTGCCAGCAAAAGTGATGAAAAACTGTTTTTT. Translated, it gives CASKSDEKLFF.

This clone was counted a few times. The chain couples TRBV7-9 to TRBJ2-1; TRBD1 agrees at 8 bases. J lost 5 bases, V lost 5 bases, and 8 bases had no gene match. The CDR3 has 15 amino acids. From germline, CDR1 is SEHNR and CDR2 FQNEAQ (reference sequence). The CDR3 DNA is TGTGCCAGCAGCCCTGGACAGGGATGGGACAATGAGCAGTTCTTC. Translating gives CASSPGQGWDNEQFF.

This chain links TRBV19 with TRBJ1-1; D perhaps matches TRBD1 (6 bases). CDR3 size: 14 residues. The germline V gene encodes CDR1 LNHDA and CDR2 SQIVND (reference sequence). V lost 5 bases and J lost 0, with 10 bases in between. For the CDR3, the DNA is TGTGCCAGTAGTGGACAGAGGGTGAACACTGAAGCTTTCTTT. This gives the protein CASSGQRVNTEAFF.